Shown below are 5 T cell receptor beta chains from a single sample sequenced in a study of blood T cell repertoires in COVID-19 (TCRdb year 2020). Library construction relied on the immunoSEQ multiplex PCR assay. The immuneACCESS repertoire file appears here via TCRdb, limited to in-frame rearrangements. These files lack a portion of the clones; in checked studies, under half of the deficit traces to unresolved V genes, and the cause of the others is not known. For this sample the table gives about 440,000 clones, of which nearly 90% were detected only once. Of the sample, 1.5% to 2% falls within the top ten clones. The sample was PBMCs or T cells enriched from blood (not recorded which). These receptor sequences come from a woman between 18 and 30 years old with acute COVID-19.

The table lists this clone with many counts. Other DNA variants within this sample encode the same CDR3. The V gene is TRBV20-1, the J gene TRBJ2-7; TRBD2 matches 8 bases. The CDR3 sequence is 14 residues long. After removal of 3 bases from V and 7 bases from J, the junction contained 11 bases not matched to a gene. The V gene's germline CDR1 is DFQATT and CDR2 SNEGSKA (reference sequence). CDR3 protein: CSASRLLLAGEQYF. As DNA, the CDR3 is TGCAGTGCTAGTCGGTTACTGTTAGCGGGGGAGCAGTACTTC.

As DNA, the CDR3 is TGTGCCAGCAGTACAGGGGTGAAAGAGACCCAGTACTTC. As protein: CASSTGVKETQYF. The chain carries TRBV11-2 and TRBJ2-5, with 7 bases that match TRBD1. The length of the CDR3 is 13 residues. Germline CDR1 is SGHAT and CDR2 is FQNNGV. V was clipped by 6 bases and J by 3 bases; unmatched bases: 4.

The V call is TRBV9, the J call TRBJ1-1, with D possibly being TRBD1 (6 bases). Trimming left V 0 bases short and J 5 bases short, with 14 bases between. Looked up from germline, CDR1 is SGDLS and CDR2 is YYNGEE. CDR3 length equals 15 residues. CDR3 coding DNA: TGTGCCAGCAGCGTAGGTCACAGGGATGGTACTGAAGCTTTCTTT. Its protein is CASSVGHRDGTEAFF.

The chain carries TRBV27 and TRBJ2-2, with TRBD1 matching over 7 bases. V lost 4 bases and J lost 6; bases outside the gene matches: 17. Germline lookup yields CDR1 MNHEY and CDR2 SMNVEV (reference sequence). This CDR3 is built from 18 residues. The CDR3 nucleotides read TGTGCCAGCAGTTCCGCCGGGTTCCGAACGCAGGGGGCCGGGGAGCTGTTTTTT. It specifies CASSSAGFRTQGAGELFF.

This clone was counted a few times. The V call is TRBV7-9, the J call TRBJ2-3; 9 bases are shared with TRBD2. CDR1 and CDR2 (germline): SEHNR, FQNEAQ (reference sequence). V trimming: 6 bases; J trimming: 4 bases; junction bases outside the gene matches: 11. The CDR3 spans 16 residues. CDR3 sequence reads: CASRNLAGGHADTQYF. CDR3 bases: TGTGCCAGCAGGAACCTGGCGGGGGGGCACGCAGATACGCAGTATTTT.